A single sample is the source of the 23 T cell receptor beta chains below, sequenced in a study of blood T cell repertoires in COVID-19. Libraries were prepared by immunoSEQ multiplex PCR; TCRdb keeps only in-frame clonotypes and omits some of them. The sample lists under 400,000 clones; more than 70% were seen once. The sequenced sample consisted of PBMCs or T cells enriched from blood (not recorded which). The receptor set was obtained from a woman in her 30s who had been exposed to COVID-19.

The DNA for the CDR3 is TGTGCCAGCAGCCAAGGTGGGACAGGGGTAGAGACCCAGTACTTC. Residues: CASSQGGTGVETQYF. V and J are TRBV3-1 (or the pseudogene TRBV3-2) and TRBJ2-5, with 10 bases aligning to TRBD1. The V gene's germline CDR1 is LGHDT and CDR2 YNNKEL (reference sequence). The CDR3 runs to 15 residues. V was pared by 1 base and J by 4 bases, with 3 bases of the junction left unmatched.

The chain is built from TRBV6-6 and TRBJ1-6, with 9 bases aligning to TRBD1. The CDR3 consists of 14 residues. Per germline, CDR1 MNHNY and CDR2 SVGAGI (reference sequence). V shed 5 bases and J 10 bases; nucleotides not matched to a gene: 6. The CDR3 coding sequence is TGTGCCAGCAGTCCGACAGGGACAGGGTCACCCCTCCACTTT. It translates to CASSPTGTGSPLHF.

The chain recombines TRBV12-3 or TRBV12-4 with TRBJ1-2, with 7 bases fitting TRBD1. This CDR3 is built from 13 residues. The V segment lost 6 bases and the J segment 11 bases; nucleotides outside the gene matches: 12. The CDR3 is CASSQIDREDYTF. DNA for the CDR3: TGTGCCAGCAGCCAAATAGACAGGGAGGATTACACCTTC.

The gene calls are TRBV7-6 and TRBJ2-7; 11 nucleotides align to TRBD2. V shed 5 bases and J 4 bases; nucleotides not matched to a gene: 7. Germline V gives CDR1 SGHVS, CDR2 FNYEAQ. There are 15 residues in the CDR3. The CDR3 protein is CASSTIAGGPYEQYF. The CDR3 DNA reads as TGTGCCAGCAGCACCATAGCGGGAGGGCCTTACGAGCAGTACTTC.

This clone was counted between two and nine times. This chain connects TRBV5-1 to TRBJ2-1; maybe TRBD2 (5 bases). Trimming left V 4 bases short and J 12 bases short, with 17 bases between. This CDR3 contains 13 residues. Germline-derived CDR1 and CDR2 are SGHRS and YFSETQ. The CDR3 is CASSAPTKSVQFF. The CDR3 DNA is TGCGCCAGCAGCGCCCCGACTAAGTCCGTGCAGTTCTTC.

Comments on this clone: Other DNA sequences in this sample translate to the same CDR3. The chain has TRBV5-1 and TRBJ2-3, with a possible D match to TRBD1 (5 bases). Germline V gene sequence: CDR1 SGHRS, CDR2 YFSETQ. The V gene lost 0 bases and the J gene lost 0 bases, with 8 bases spanning the gap. This CDR3 is built from 15 residues. The CDR3 DNA reads as TGCGCCAGCAGCTTGGGGCAGGGAAGCACAGATACGCAGTATTTT. Translating gives CASSLGQGSTDTQYF.

V is TRBV28 and J is TRBJ1-1, with a possible D match to TRBD1 (6 bases). V was cut by 9 bases and J by 0 bases, with 14 bases left in between. The CDR3 sequence is 14 residues long. The germline gives CDR1 MDHEN, CDR2 SYDVKM. This CDR3 is CASRKTGLNTEAFF. CDR3 DNA sequence: TGTGCCAGTAGGAAGACAGGTCTGAACACTGAAGCTTTCTTT.

This chain connects TRBV6-5 to TRBJ2-7; maybe TRBD2 (6 bases). V was cut by 8 bases and J by 2 bases, with 16 bases left in between. CDR3 length: 14 residues. CDR1 and CDR2 from the germline V gene are MNHEY and SVGAGI. The CDR3 region is CASGVGRGPYEQYF. The CDR3 DNA follows: TGTGCCAGCGGGGTCGGGCGGGGACCCTACGAGCAGTACTTC.

The rearrangement links TRBV30 to TRBJ2-1, with 10 bases lining up with TRBD2. V lost 3 bases to trimming and J lost 4 bases; unmatched junction nucleotides: 0. There are 13 residues in the CDR3. Germline CDR1 is GTSNPN and CDR2 is SVGIG (reference sequence). The CDR3 DNA is TGTGCCTGGAGGACTAGCGGGTACAATGAGCAGTTCTTC. Residues: CAWRTSGYNEQFF.

The chain uses TRBV7-9 and TRBJ1-5; 11 bases are a match to TRBD1. Per germline, CDR1 SEHNR and CDR2 FQNEAQ (reference sequence). CDR3 length: 18 residues. V was clipped by 2 bases and J by 1 base; unmatched bases: 7. The CDR3, as DNA: TGTGCCAGCAGCTTAACCGGACAGGGGGCGCCGAGCAATCAGCCCCAGCATTTT. Protein: CASSLTGQGAPSNQPQHF.

The chain is built from TRBV15 and TRBJ2-5; 9 nucleotides agree with TRBD1. The V gene end was trimmed by 6 bases and the J gene end by 4 bases; junction bases not matched to a gene: 9. Per germline, CDR1 LNHNV and CDR2 YYDKDF (reference sequence). CDR3 size: 15 residues. In DNA form, the CDR3 reads TGTGCCACCAGGAAGACCGGGACAGGGATAGAGACCCAGTACTTC. It yields the protein CATRKTGTGIETQYF.

This clone was picked up one time. The gene calls are TRBV30 and TRBJ1-6; tentative D call: TRBD1 (6 bases). V was trimmed by 0 bases and J by 7 bases, leaving 25 bases between them. CDR3 length: 19 residues. Germline CDR1 GTSNPN, CDR2 SVGIG (reference sequence). CDR3 DNA sequence: TGTGCCTGGAGTGTATCCGGCCTAAACGTAGGGGGGGCAAATTCACCCCTCCACTTT. Encoded protein: CAWSVSGLNVGGANSPLHF. Full variable domain (missing parts from reference TRBV30 and TRBJ1-6): SQTIHQWPATLVQPVGSPLSLECTVEGTSNPNLYWYRQAAGRGLQLLFYSVGIGQISSEVPQNLSASRPQDRQFILSSKKLLLSDSGFYLCAWSVSGLNVGGANSPLHFGNGTRLTVT.

This clone has only a few counts. V and J are TRBV6-6 and TRBJ2-5; 11 nucleotides align to TRBD2. This CDR3 contains 14 residues. Trimming cost V 5 bases and J 5 bases; bases outside gene matches: 4. Per germline, CDR1 MNHNY and CDR2 SVGAGI (reference sequence). In DNA form, the CDR3 reads TGTGCCAGCAGTGACGGGACTAGCGGTGAGACCCAGTACTTC. Its protein is CASSDGTSGETQYF.

This clone was counted once. The junction does not match germline at one end; this may be a read error. This rearrangement joins TRBV28 to TRBJ1-2, with 7 bases lining up with TRBD1. The V gene's germline CDR1 is MDHEN and CDR2 SYDVKM. The CDR3 totals 15 residues. CDR3 sequence reads: CASSLFVQGHYGYTF. The CDR3 coding sequence is TGTGCCAGCAGCTTATTCGTACAGGGGCACTATGGCTACACCTTC.

There are a few counts of this clone. The rearrangement uses TRBV28 and TRBJ1-3; D gene uncertain. V dropped 6 bases and J dropped 3 bases, with 12 bases sitting between them. CDR3 size: 14 residues. The germline gives CDR1 MDHEN, CDR2 SYDVKM. The DNA of the CDR3 is TGTGCCAGCAGGCGCACCGGACTTGGAAACACCATATATTTT. Translation gives CASRRTGLGNTIYF.

The chain couples TRBV7-6 to TRBJ2-3; TRBD2 matches at 11 bases. J lost 1 base, V lost 6 bases, and 6 bases had no gene match. Per the germline V gene, CDR1 is SGHVS and CDR2 is FNYEAQ. This CDR3 region has 16 residues. The CDR3 region has the DNA TGTGCCAGCAGTAGCGGGAGGGCCCGCGGCACAGATACGCAGTATTTT. Its protein product is CASSSGRARGTDTQYF.

This clone was found once. Here the CDR3 reads CASSPGQGAYYEQYF. CDR3 sequence (DNA): TGTGCCAGCAGCCCCGGACAGGGGGCTTACTACGAGCAGTACTTC. This rearrangement joins TRBV5-6 to TRBJ2-7; 11 bases are shared with TRBD1. The ends lost 4 bases at V and 3 bases at J; junction bases unmatched: 6. CDR3 length: 15 amino acids. In germline, CDR1 is SGHDT, CDR2 YYEEEE.

CDR3 protein: CASSLLQGGNQPQHF. For the CDR3, the DNA is TGTGCCAGCAGCCTCCTACAGGGGGGGAATCAGCCCCAGCATTTT. The chain recombines TRBV28 with TRBJ1-5; 8 nucleotides align to TRBD1. This CDR3 contains 15 residues. J was trimmed by 4 bases and V by 6 bases; bases with no gene match: 8. The germline V gene encodes CDR1 MDHEN and CDR2 SYDVKM.

The V gene is TRBV9, the J gene TRBJ2-1; 13 bases align to TRBD2. Germline CDR1 is SGDLS and CDR2 is YYNGEE. Trimming removed 5 bases from V and 6 bases from J; junction bases left unmatched: 5. The CDR3 loop spans 15 amino acids. Here the CDR3 reads CASSLLAGGPNEQFF. In DNA, the CDR3 is TGTGCCAGCAGTCTACTAGCGGGAGGGCCCAATGAGCAGTTCTTC. The complete variable domain, with remaining parts taken from reference TRBV9 and TRBJ2-1, reads DSGVTQTPKHLITATGQRVTLRCSPRSGDLSVYWYQQSLDQGLQFLIQYYNGEERAKGNILERFSAQQFPDLHSELNLSSLELGDSALYFCASSLLAGGPNEQFFGPGTRLTVL.

This chain joins TRBV11-2 and TRBJ2-7, with 11 bases that match TRBD1. The J segment lost 12 bases and the V segment lost 5 bases, leaving 3 bases of the junction unmatched. The CDR3 extends over 11 amino acids. Germline V lookup: CDR1 SGHAT, CDR2 FQNNGV. The CDR3 DNA follows: TGTGCCAGCAGCCCTGGGACAGGGGGGTACTTC. Amino acids: CASSPGTGGYF.

This sequence joins TRBV9 and TRBJ2-4, with 7 bases aligning to TRBD2. Germline lookup yields CDR1 SGDLS and CDR2 YYNGEE. V lost 4 bases to trimming and J lost 5 bases; unmatched junction nucleotides: 9. There are 15 residues in the CDR3. CDR3 coding DNA: TGTGCCAGCAGCCCCTCGGGGCTAGCGGAAAACATTCAGTACTTC. The encoded protein is CASSPSGLAENIQYF.

This clone showed up just once. This rearrangement joins TRBV28 to TRBJ1-3, with 7 positions matching TRBD1. V gave up 5 bases and J gave up 3 bases; unmatched junction bases: 4. Germline-derived CDR1 and CDR2 are MDHEN and SYDVKM. The CDR3 totals 14 residues. In DNA form, the CDR3 reads TGTGCCAGCAGTACGACAGGGAATGGAAACACCATATATTTT. It yields the protein CASSTTGNGNTIYF.

The chain recombines TRBV9 with TRBJ2-1; D gene uncertain. Trimming removed 0 bases from V and 5 bases from J, with 6 bases in between. The germline CDR1 and CDR2 sequences are SGDLS and YYNGEE. This CDR3 contains 13 residues. The CDR3: CASSVAFDNEQFF. For the CDR3, the DNA is TGTGCCAGCAGCGTAGCATTTGACAATGAGCAGTTCTTC.